This T cell receptor beta chain was profiled in a study of blood T cell repertoires in COVID-19. On the study more broadly: The samples span acute and convalescent COVID-19 from the United States, Italy and Spain. Sources were T cells, B-cell-depleted T cells, or PBMCs; the material itself was cDNA or gDNA.

Trimming removed 9 bases from V and 2 bases from J, with 16 bases in between. Germline V gives CDR1 LNHNV, CDR2 YYDKDF (reference sequence). CDR3 length: 14 residues. As handled by the study authors: Reference gene primer amplification yielded estimated nucleated cell counts. This table comes from immunoSEQ multiplex PCR, and its TCRdb copy is limited to in-frame clones, with some not included. V and J calls and clone size are given by that table; D and trimming were obtained from the DNA. The sample yields around 250,000 clones, 70% to 90% seen once. This chain links TRBV15 with TRBJ1-1; no clear D gene. This receptor was identified in a man younger than 35 with active or convalescent COVID-19. Sequencing was carried out using peripheral blood. CDR3 protein: CATRKEDINTEAFF. DNA for the CDR3: TGTGCCACACGAAAAGAGGATATAAACACTGAAGCTTTCTTT.